These 25 T cell receptor beta chains were sequenced from one sample in a study of shared clonotypes between healthy human individuals. CD8 cells regarded as naive lacked CD45RO, were positively chosen for CCR7, and omitted terminally differentiated effector memory CD45RA+ cells. Profiled with immunoSEQ multiplex PCR; TCRdb holds only in-frame clones, not every one. Of 2 million to 2.5 million clones listed, about 93% are singletons. Sequenced: naive CD8+ T cells from PBMCs. The receptor source for this set is a man aged 18-30 years in good health. Some clones in this sample may be carry-over from other donors' samples.

The genes are TRBV19 and TRBJ2-7; tentatively, D is TRBD2 (6 bases). Per germline, CDR1 LNHDA and CDR2 SQIVND (reference sequence). The V end lost 4 bases, the J end lost 2 bases, and 27 bases lay between the germline ends. The CDR3 is 19 residues long. CDR3 coding DNA: TGTGCCAGTAGTACCCATCACGTTATCTCTACGTGGACTACCTACGAGCAGTACTTC. This translates into CASSTHHVISTWTTYEQYF.

The chain is built from TRBV11-2 and TRBJ2-7; TRBD1 aligns across 8 bases. The CDR3 extends over 13 amino acids. Germline V gives CDR1 SGHAT, CDR2 FQNNGV. J lost 6 bases, V lost 3 bases, and 4 bases had no gene match. The CDR3 reads CASSFQGAGEQYF. CDR3 coding DNA: TGTGCCAGCAGCTTTCAGGGGGCGGGCGAGCAGTACTTC.

This clone turned up a few times. The V gene is TRBV7-3, the J gene TRBJ2-5, with 9 positions matching TRBD2. With V trimmed by 4 bases and J by 0 bases, 0 bases remained unmatched. This CDR3 region has 14 residues. CDR1 and CDR2 from the germline V gene are SGHTA and FQGTGA. CDR3 sequence (DNA): TGTGCCAGCAGCTCTAGCGGGAACCAAGAGACCCAGTACTTC. Its translation is CASSSSGNQETQYF.

This chain joins TRBV11-3 and TRBJ2-5, with D possibly TRBD1 on 5 matching bases. The germline CDR1 and CDR2 sequences are SGHNT and YENEEA. CDR3 length: 15 amino acids. V was trimmed by 0 bases and J by 5 bases, leaving 13 bases between them. The CDR3 nucleotides read TGTGCCAGCAGCTTAGACGGCAGGGTAGGCGAGACCCAGTACTTC. This sequence encodes CASSLDGRVGETQYF.

This clone was counted only a few times. The V call is TRBV14, the J call TRBJ1-2, with D unresolved. Trimming removed 2 bases at V and 0 bases at J, with 4 bases between. The CDR3 has 13 residues. Per the germline V gene, CDR1 is SGHDN and CDR2 is FVKESK. The chain's CDR3 is CASSQQPNYGYTF. CDR3 DNA sequence: TGTGCCAGCAGCCAACAGCCTAACTATGGCTACACCTTC.

This chain joins TRBV2 and TRBJ2-7, with 12 bases identical to TRBD2. Germline V gene sequence: CDR1 SNHLY, CDR2 FYNNEI. V lost 6 bases and J lost 3; bases outside the gene matches: 3. The CDR3 has 14 residues. The CDR3 DNA sequence: TGTGCCAGCAGGACTAGCGGGAGAGGCTACGAGCAGTACTTC. It is translated as CASRTSGRGYEQYF.

The V gene is TRBV7-2, the J gene TRBJ2-3, with 15 nucleotides matching TRBD2. The CDR3 extends over 19 amino acids. V gave up 5 bases and J gave up 7 bases; unmatched junction bases: 16. CDR1 and CDR2 from the germline V gene are SGHTA and FQGNSA. In DNA, the CDR3 is TGTGCCAGCAGCCGACCGACAGGACTAGCGGGAGGGCCCACGAATACGCAGTATTTT. Amino acids: CASSRPTGLAGGPTNTQYF.

The J gene is TRBJ2-7, the V gene TRBV7-9, with TRBD2 matching over 8 bases. Trimming cost V 4 bases and J 2 bases; bases outside gene matches: 4. Germline CDR1 is SEHNR and CDR2 is FQNEAQ (reference sequence). This CDR3 is 14 amino acids long. The CDR3 DNA reads TGTGCCAGCAGCTCAAAGCGGGGGCCCTACGAGCAGTACTTC. Its protein product is CASSSKRGPYEQYF.

V is TRBV6-5 and J is TRBJ1-1; no clear D gene. V lost 0 bases to trimming and J lost 7 bases, with 12 bases between them. Germline CDR1 is MNHEY and CDR2 is SVGAGI. The CDR3 runs to 14 residues. Here the CDR3 DNA reads TGTGCCAGCAGTTACTCGGGGTACAGAGTTGAAGCTTTCTTT. Translating it yields CASSYSGYRVEAFF.

The V call is TRBV5-1, the J call TRBJ2-1; TRBD1 might be the D (7 bases). Germline lookup yields CDR1 SGHRS and CDR2 YFSETQ. The germline V and J ends were trimmed by 4 bases and 6 bases, with 23 bases remaining between them. The CDR3 contains 17 residues. The chain's CDR3 is CASSPGARQGVSNEQFF. In DNA, the CDR3 is TGCGCCAGCAGCCCGGGGGCGCGGCAGGGGGTCAGCAATGAGCAGTTCTTC.

The rearrangement uses TRBV19 and TRBJ2-7, with a weak D call TRBD1 (6 bases). Germline CDR1 LNHDA, CDR2 SQIVND (reference sequence). The CDR3 contains 14 residues. V was shortened by 3 bases and J by 3 bases, with 12 bases between the two germline ends. Here the CDR3 DNA reads TGTGCCAGTAGTATGGTAACAGGGCTCTACGAGCAGTACTTC. Translated, it gives CASSMVTGLYEQYF. Complete variable domain (other parts from reference TRBV19 and TRBJ2-7): DGGITQSPKYLFRKEGQNVTLSCEQNLNHDAMYWYRQDPGQGLRLIYYSQIVNDFQKGDIAEGYSVSREKKESFPLTVTSAQKNPTAFYLCASSMVTGLYEQYFGPGTRLTVT.

This rearrangement joins TRBV6-5 to TRBJ1-5; D ambiguous. The CDR3 has 13 residues. CDR1 and CDR2 (germline): MNHEY, SVGAGI. Trimming cost V 2 bases and J 6 bases, with 8 bases left between them. CDR3 amino acids: CASSYGHSQPQHF. The CDR3 DNA follows: TGTGCCAGCAGTTACGGGCACAGTCAGCCCCAGCATTTT.

The V gene is TRBV15, the J gene TRBJ1-5, with D possibly being TRBD1 (5 bases). Trimming took 3 bases from V and 0 from J, leaving 12 bases between them. The CDR3 contains 16 residues. Germline V lookup: CDR1 LNHNV, CDR2 YYDKDF (reference sequence). CDR3 sequence (DNA): TGTGCCACCAGCAGGTCCGGACACATTAGCAATCAGCCCCAGCATTTT. The encoded protein is CATSRSGHISNQPQHF.

This chain connects TRBV11-2 to TRBJ2-7, with 10 bases identical to TRBD2. Per germline, CDR1 SGHAT and CDR2 FQNNGV. This CDR3 is 16 amino acids long. The V segment lost 3 bases and the J segment 4 bases; nucleotides outside the gene matches: 9. This chain's CDR3 is CASSFPSGRIGYEQYF. Here the CDR3 DNA reads TGTGCCAGCAGCTTTCCTAGCGGGAGAATCGGGTACGAGCAGTACTTC.

V gene TRBV5-1 combines with J gene TRBJ2-2; D gene ambiguous. The CDR3 is 14 residues long. Trimming left V 4 bases short and J 0 bases short, with 7 bases between. CDR1 and CDR2 from the germline V gene are SGHRS and YFSETQ. The CDR3 sequence: CASSPESNTGELFF. The CDR3 DNA sequence: TGCGCCAGCAGCCCGGAATCGAACACCGGGGAGCTGTTTTTT.

To note about this clone: The identical CDR3 is also encoded by other nucleotide sequences in the sample. The chain combines TRBV27 with TRBJ2-7; 7 nucleotides match TRBD1. The junction had 7 bases not matched to a gene; V was cut back by 5 bases and J by 3 bases. The germline gives CDR1 MNHEY, CDR2 SMNVEV (reference sequence). This CDR3 contains 14 residues. The CDR3 sequence: CASSPRQGYYEQYF. The CDR3 nucleotides read TGTGCCAGCAGTCCCAGACAGGGTTACTACGAGCAGTACTTC.

V usage is TRBV7-2 and J usage is TRBJ2-7, with TRBD1 matching 10 bases. CDR1 SGHTA and CDR2 FQGNSA come from the germline V gene. With V trimmed by 8 bases and J by 3 bases, 4 bases remained unmatched. CDR3 length: 13 amino acids. In DNA form, the CDR3 reads TGTGCCAGCGCCGGGACAGGGGACTACGAGCAGTACTTC. This gives the protein CASAGTGDYEQYF.

The chain joins TRBV25-1 to TRBJ1-4; tentatively, D is TRBD1 (5 bases). The V end was cut by 6 bases, the J end by 3 bases, with 8 bases between. Germline lookup yields CDR1 MGHDK and CDR2 SYGVNS. The CDR3 is 13 residues long. This CDR3 is CASSREANEKLFF. CDR3 DNA sequence: TGTGCCAGCAGCAGGGAGGCTAATGAAAAACTGTTTTTT.

This chain links TRBV19 with TRBJ1-2; D uncertain. V was trimmed by 6 bases and J by 4 bases, leaving 15 bases between them. Germline CDR1 reads LNHDA; CDR2 reads SQIVND (reference sequence). This CDR3 has 14 amino acids. Written as DNA, the CDR3 is TGTGCCAGTAGCCCGTCGAGAGGGCCCTATGGCTACACCTTC. Translating gives CASSPSRGPYGYTF.

The chain links TRBV5-1 to TRBJ2-3; 8 positions match TRBD1. This CDR3 comprises 13 residues. The ends lost 9 bases at V and 6 bases at J; junction bases unmatched: 9. CDR1 is SGHRS and CDR2 is YFSETQ in the germline V gene. CDR3: CATRTGPADTQYF. Here the CDR3 DNA reads TGCGCCACCCGGACAGGGCCCGCGGATACGCAGTATTTT.

The gene calls are TRBV6-7 and TRBJ2-1; D is possibly TRBD1 (5 bases). TRBV6-7 is classed as an ORF, of uncertain function. Trimming stripped 5 bases from V and 2 bases from J, with 10 bases between. The CDR3 length is 14 residues. The CDR3 reads CASSPDRTYNEQFF. The DNA of the CDR3 is TGTGCCAGCAGTCCCGACAGAACCTACAATGAGCAGTTCTTC.

The chain links TRBV6-1 to TRBJ1-2, with a tentative D call TRBD1 (6 bases). Germline lookup yields CDR1 MNHNS and CDR2 SASEGT. V lost 4 bases, J lost 4 bases, and 13 bases lay in between. The CDR3 extends over 14 amino acids. For the CDR3, the DNA is TGTGCCAGCAGTGTAAAAACAGGGTTCTATGGCTACACCTTC. Protein sequence: CASSVKTGFYGYTF.

The chain couples TRBV28 to TRBJ1-1; D is ambiguous. V was shortened by 2 bases and J by 3 bases, with 7 bases between the two germline ends. The germline gives CDR1 MDHEN, CDR2 SYDVKM. The CDR3 loop spans 13 amino acids. In DNA, the CDR3 is TGTGCCAGCAGTTTACCAGAATACACTGAAGCTTTCTTT. Its protein product is CASSLPEYTEAFF.

The chain combines TRBV4-1 with TRBJ2-7; D is uncertain. With 0 bases removed from V and 2 bases from J, the gap between germline ends came to 11 bases. Germline-derived CDR1 and CDR2 are MGHRA and YSYEKL. The length of the CDR3 is 15 residues. The CDR3 sequence: CASSQDSRMAYEQYF. The CDR3 DNA is TGCGCCAGCAGCCAAGATTCGCGGATGGCCTACGAGCAGTACTTC.

This chain uses TRBV19 with TRBJ1-1, with D perhaps matching TRBD1 (5 bases). CDR1 is LNHDA, CDR2 SQIVND, per germline (reference sequence). This CDR3 is 16 amino acids long. V shed 0 bases and J shed 3 bases, with 14 bases lying between them. The chain's CDR3 is CASSIDGEGLDTEAFF. The CDR3 coding sequence is TGTGCCAGTAGTATAGATGGGGAGGGACTGGACACTGAAGCTTTCTTT.